A single sample gave rise to the 18 T cell receptor beta chains below, sequenced in a study of blood T cell repertoires in COVID-19. TCRdb keeps only in-frame clones here, not all; method: immunoSEQ multiplex PCR. The sample lists roughly 140,000 clones; approximately 86% were seen once. The sample comprised peripheral blood. All receptors come from a man between 65 and 85 years old with acute or convalescent COVID-19.

The CDR3 DNA is TGTGCCAGCAGCTCGAGGCAGATAGATTCCTCCCCTGAAGCTTTCTTT. It yields the protein CASSSRQIDSSPEAFF. The gene calls are TRBV27 and TRBJ1-1; D unresolved. The germline CDR1 and CDR2 sequences are MNHEY and SMNVEV (reference sequence). V shed 6 bases and J shed 6 bases, with 23 bases lying between them. The CDR3 runs 16 residues.

This chain links TRBV28 with TRBJ1-4, with a tentative D call TRBD1 (6 bases). CDR1 is MDHEN and CDR2 is SYDVKM in the germline V gene. This CDR3 comprises 14 residues. Trimming pared 5 bases from V and 5 bases from J, leaving 12 bases between. This chain's CDR3 is CASSTTGVNEKLFF. DNA of the CDR3: TGTGCCAGCAGTACGACAGGAGTAAATGAAAAACTGTTTTTT.

The rearrangement joins TRBV4-1 to TRBJ2-7; tentative D call: TRBD1 (6 bases). CDR3 length equals 15 residues. In germline, CDR1 is MGHRA, CDR2 YSYEKL. V dropped 1 base and J dropped 3 bases, with 13 bases sitting between them. This CDR3 is CASSQVTGTGYEQYF. CDR3 DNA: TGCGCCAGCAGCCAAGTCACAGGGACGGGCTACGAGCAGTACTTC.

The V and J genes are TRBV7-2 and TRBJ1-3; D unclear. Trimming left V 1 base short and J 0 bases short, with 7 bases between. The CDR3 contains 15 residues. Germline lookup yields CDR1 SGHTA and CDR2 FQGNSA. The CDR3 bases are TGTGCCAGCAGCTTAGAATTAGACTCTGGAAACACCATATATTTT. This gives the protein CASSLELDSGNTIYF. Based on the CDR3 plus reference TRBV7-2 and TRBJ1-3, the full variable domain is GAGVSQSPSNKVTEKGKDVELRCDPISGHTALYWYRQSLGQGLEFLIYFQGNSAPDKSGLPSDRFSAERTGGSVSTLTIQRTQQEDSAVYLCASSLELDSGNTIYFGEGSWLTVV.

This chain connects TRBV6-2 or TRBV6-3 to TRBJ2-1, with D perhaps matching TRBD2 (5 bases). Trimming took 0 bases from V and 1 from J, leaving 16 bases between them. The CDR3 is made up of 18 amino acids. From germline, CDR1 is MNHEY and CDR2 SVGEGT. The CDR3 nucleotides read TGTGCCAGCAGTTACTCGTTTAGCGCGACCGTGTCCTACAATGAGCAGTTCTTC. It yields the protein CASSYSFSATVSYNEQFF.

V and J are TRBV19 and TRBJ2-2; TRBD1 matches at 9 bases. V was clipped by 5 bases and J by 2 bases; unmatched bases: 6. The CDR3 extends over 16 amino acids. Per the germline V gene, CDR1 is LNHDA and CDR2 is SQIVND (reference sequence). CDR3 in amino acids: CASSSRTGANTGELFF. The CDR3 bases are TGTGCCAGTAGTTCCCGGACAGGGGCCAACACCGGGGAGCTGTTTTTT.

This sequence joins TRBV28 and TRBJ1-6; D is undetermined. Germline V lookup: CDR1 MDHEN, CDR2 SYDVKM. The CDR3 extends over 15 amino acids. V was cut by 6 bases and J by 4 bases, with 13 bases left in between. The DNA of the CDR3 is TGTGCCAGCAGCATCGGGGAGATTTATAATTCACCCCTCCACTTT. It specifies CASSIGEIYNSPLHF.

The chain joins TRBV15 to TRBJ2-1; 11 bases agree with TRBD2. After removal of 0 bases from V and 4 bases from J, the junction contained 14 bases not matched to a gene. CDR1 is LNHNV and CDR2 is YYDKDF in the germline V gene (reference sequence). This CDR3 is built from 20 residues. CDR3 protein: CATSRDRVAGGPVWYNEQFF. The CDR3 DNA is TGTGCCACCAGCAGAGATCGAGTAGCGGGAGGGCCGGTTTGGTACAATGAGCAGTTCTTC.

The chain carries TRBV28 and TRBJ2-7; 11 bases map to TRBD2. V shed 3 bases and J 2 bases; nucleotides not matched to a gene: 12. The CDR3 contains 18 residues. Germline assignment: CDR1 MDHEN and CDR2 SYDVKM. DNA of the CDR3: TGTGCCAGCAGTTTGGCCCGGACTAGCGGGCTCTTCGCCTACGAGCAGTACTTC. Amino acids: CASSLARTSGLFAYEQYF.

Only one count was recorded for this clone. The V and J genes are TRBV7-2 and TRBJ2-7; 12 nucleotides line up with TRBD2. This CDR3 spans 15 amino acids. J lost 7 bases, V lost 2 bases, and 6 bases had no gene match. Germline CDR1 reads SGHTA; CDR2 reads FQGNSA. The CDR3, as DNA: TGTGCCAGCAGCTTATACCTAGCGGGAGGGGGTGAGCAGTACTTC. Residues: CASSLYLAGGGEQYF.

V and J are TRBV5-1 and TRBJ1-2, with 11 bases lining up with TRBD1. The V segment lost 4 bases and the J segment 4 bases; nucleotides outside the gene matches: 6. The CDR3 runs 15 residues. The germline V gene encodes CDR1 SGHRS and CDR2 YFSETQ. The CDR3 region is CASSPGQGAGYGYTF. The CDR3 DNA reads TGCGCCAGCAGCCCAGGACAGGGGGCAGGCTATGGCTACACCTTC.

The chain uses TRBV6-4 and TRBJ2-1; D ambiguous. V dropped 6 bases and J dropped 5 bases, with 17 bases sitting between them. This CDR3 has 15 residues. CDR1 and CDR2 (germline): MRHNA, SNTAGT. This CDR3 is CASSPTDAENNEQFF. CDR3 DNA: TGTGCCAGCAGCCCTACAGATGCTGAGAACAATGAGCAGTTCTTC.

The chain employs TRBV6-6 and TRBJ2-7; D uncertain. Trimming left V 0 bases short and J 4 bases short, with 4 bases between. In germline, CDR1 is MNHNY, CDR2 SVGAGI (reference sequence). The CDR3 is 12 residues long. The CDR3 sequence: CASSYSAYEQYF. The CDR3 nucleotides read TGTGCCAGCAGTTACTCAGCGTACGAGCAGTACTTC.

J is TRBJ2-2 and V is TRBV6-5; 7 bases align to TRBD1. V lost 0 bases to trimming and J lost 7 bases; unmatched junction nucleotides: 8. Germline V gives CDR1 MNHEY, CDR2 SVGAGI. The CDR3 contains 16 residues. In DNA form, the CDR3 reads TGTGCCAGCAGTTACTCGATTAGGGGGCATGTCGGGGAGCTGTTTTTT. It codes for CASSYSIRGHVGELFF.

The chain has TRBV11-2 and TRBJ2-7, with 7 bases aligning to TRBD1. The CDR3 is 15 residues long. V was pared by 6 bases and J by 5 bases, with 13 bases of the junction left unmatched. Germline lookup yields CDR1 SGHAT and CDR2 FQNNGV. CDR3 residues: CASSPNWDRAHEQYF. In nucleotides, the CDR3 is TGTGCCAGCAGTCCGAACTGGGACAGAGCGCACGAGCAGTACTTC.

The chain is built from TRBV19 and TRBJ2-7, with TRBD1 matching 11 bases. CDR3 length equals 15 residues. Germline assignment: CDR1 LNHDA and CDR2 SQIVND (reference sequence). V lost 6 bases, J lost 2 bases, and 6 bases stayed unmatched. CDR3 in DNA: TGTGCCAGTAGCGGAACGGGACAGGGGGCCTACGAGCAGTACTTC. This sequence encodes CASSGTGQGAYEQYF.

This chain uses TRBV5-6 with TRBJ1-6, with D unclear. The CDR3 sequence is 14 residues long. Germline V gives CDR1 SGHDT, CDR2 YYEEEE. The germline V and J ends were trimmed by 1 base and 6 bases, with 8 bases remaining between them. CDR3 loop: CASSLPGPNSPLHF. Written as DNA, the CDR3 is TGTGCCAGCAGCTTGCCGGGTCCTAATTCACCCCTCCACTTT.

The genes are TRBV28 and TRBJ2-7, with a weak D call TRBD1 (5 bases). V lost 5 bases to trimming and J lost 3 bases, with 8 bases between them. CDR1 and CDR2 from the germline V gene are MDHEN and SYDVKM. The CDR3 spans 12 residues. CDR3 sequence reads: CASSRQFYEQYF. DNA for the CDR3: TGTGCCAGCAGTAGACAGTTCTACGAGCAGTACTTC.